These T cell receptor beta chains were read from a single sample in a study of T cell changes during pregnancy in multiple sclerosis. Sequencing used immunoSEQ multiplex PCR; TCRdb keeps in-frame clones, though not all of them. The table has under 85,000 clones, about nine tenths seen once. The sequences come from peripheral blood, collected in the third trimester of pregnancy. These receptors originate from a female donor with multiple sclerosis, enrolled in a pregnancy study. The CDR3 runs from the conserved cysteine through the conserved F or W. D genes are given only for firm matches. Size tells how often a clone was seen (once, few, many) or the class of an expanded clone, and some rows leave it out.

j_call d_call clone_size v_call cdr3_nt cdr3_aa
TRBJ2-1 . . TRBV13 TGTGCCAGCAGCTTAGAGGGGTTTACCTCCTACAATGAGCAGTTCTTC CASSLEGFTSYNEQFF
TRBJ2-3 . once TRBV5-1 TGCGCCAGCAGCCTCTTACAGGGATTGAGGGATACGCAGTATTTT CASSLLQGLRDTQYF
TRBJ1-1 TRBD1 . TRBV28 TGTGCCAGCAGTTTGAGCAGGGGGAGGACTGAAGCTTTCTTT CASSLSRGRTEAFF
TRBJ2-7 . few TRBV10-3 TGTGCCATCGCTCCGGGGGACTACGAGCAGTACTTC CAIAPGDYEQYF
TRBJ1-1 . . TRBV29-1 TGCAGCGTTGAGGGGGCCGGGGCTGAAGCTTTCTTT CSVEGAGAEAFF
TRBJ2-7 . . TRBV27 TGTGCCAGCAGTTCATCCCTCCCCTACGAGCAGTACTTC CASSSSLPYEQYF
TRBJ1-1 TRBD1 . TRBV4-3 TGCGCCAGCAGCCCGGCTCAGACAGGGTACACTGAAGCTTTCTTT CASSPAQTGYTEAFF
TRBJ2-2 . . TRBV5-1 TGCGCCAGCAGCTTGTCTGTGAACACCGGGGAGCTGTTTTTT CASSLSVNTGELFF
TRBJ2-7 . . TRBV5-6 TGTGCCAGCAGCTTACAGGGCTTGGATTACGAGCAGTACTTC CASSLQGLDYEQYF
TRBJ2-2 TRBD1 . TRBV27 TGTGCCAGCAGTTTACTCCGGGACAGCACGAACACCGGGGAGCTGTTTTTT CASSLLRDSTNTGELFF
TRBJ2-7 TRBD2 . TRBV25-1 TGTGCCAGCAGGGGGGTGGAGGGAGGGCTCTACGAGCAGTACTTC CASRGVEGGLYEQYF
TRBJ1-6 . . TRBV19 TGTGCCAGTAGTATCGCGGGGGCCAATAATTCACCCCTCCACTTT CASSIAGANNSPLHF
TRBJ1-5 TRBD1 . TRBV11-2 TGTGCCAGCAGCCCCCACTCCGGGACAGTAAGCAATCAGCCCCAGCATTTT CASSPHSGTVSNQPQHF
TRBJ1-5 . few TRBV7-9 TGTGCCAGCAGCTTAGGGGGGGATCAGCCCCAGCATTTT CASSLGGDQPQHF